A selection of T cell receptor beta chains follows, all from one sample in a study of blood T cells in healthy people across ages. TCRdb reanalysed the 5' RACE reads using MiXCR and keeps one entry per CDR3 protein. The sample comprises 1.5 million to 1.9 million distinct CDR3 sequences, about 45% of which are singletons, and about 3.8% rests with the top ten. Sequencing input: blood. These receptors all stem from a young woman in good health. The CDR3 runs from the conserved cysteine through the conserved F or W. A D gene is named only where the DNA matches it firmly. The size of a clone is reported for some rows only, either as once, few or many, or as a class for expanded clones.

D | J | size | V | CDR3 | DNA
TRBD2 | TRBJ2-5 | few | TRBV20-1 | CSARVLASGTQETQYF | TGCAGTGCTAGAGTCTTGGCTAGCGGGACGCAAGAGACCCAGTACTTC
NA | TRBJ1-1 | NA | TRBV20-1 | CSARDRSVNTEAFF | TGCAGTGCTAGAGATCGGTCGGTGAACACTGAAGCTTTCTTT
TRBD1 | TRBJ2-1 | once | TRBV4-3 | CASSQEGQPAYNEQFF | TGCGCCAGCAGCCAAGAGGGACAGCCGGCGTACAATGAGCAGTTCTTC
TRBD1 | TRBJ2-7 | NA | TRBV12-3/TRBV12-4 | CAGSWIGQGYEQYF | TGTGCCGGCAGTTGGATAGGACAGGGATACGAGCAGTACTTC
NA | TRBJ2-3 | few | TRBV5-4 | CASSLAGSEADTQYF | TGTGCCAGCAGCTTGGCCGGCAGCGAAGCAGATACGCAGTATTTT
TRBD2 | TRBJ2-1 | few | TRBV4-3 | CASSQASGSSQFF | TGCGCCAGCAGCCAAGCCAGCGGGAGCTCCCAGTTCTTC
TRBD1 | TRBJ2-7 | NA | TRBV5-1 | CASSLGQGPLPFEQYF | TGCGCCAGCAGCTTGGGACAGGGCCCGTTACCTTTCGAGCAGTACTTC
TRBD1 | TRBJ2-1 | few | TRBV7-9 | CASSIYRGPPYNEQFF | TGTGCCAGCAGCATTTATAGGGGGCCCCCATACAATGAGCAGTTCTTC
NA | TRBJ2-7 | NA | TRBV7-9 | CASSSQRGEDSYEQYF | TGTGCCAGCAGCTCCCAACGGGGTGAGGACTCCTACGAGCAGTACTTC
TRBD1 | TRBJ1-5 | NA | TRBV20-1 | CSAGGTAYSNQPQHF | TGCAGTGCTGGGGGGACAGCGTATAGCAATCAGCCCCAGCATTTT